This record looks at one TCR beta chain sequence and its context. Its matching antigen is unknown. One end of the junction fails to match germline, which may point to a read error. PCR used 60 Vbeta primers and 13 Jbeta primers. As processed by the authors: Counted up in a later analysis, unique TCR beta chains came to some 75 million, with about 10 million shared. Only in-frame clones appear in the TCRdb table, and some are missing; sequencing was by immunoSEQ multiplex PCR. The D gene and trimming were derived from the DNA, and the V and J assignments and clone size from that table. This sample has roughly 150,000 clones; around 83% occur once, and the top ten carry 0.9% to 1%. At collection, donors were nominally healthy, but unrecorded immune exposures were probable. The data originate from a study of cytomegalovirus exposure and HLA in healthy donors. Whole-study findings and limits: The later analysis indicated that the majority of CMV-associated TCR beta chains appeared HLA-restricted. Accurate prediction of most subjects' HLA-A and HLA-B alleles from TCR beta sequences was reported.

This CDR3 has 13 residues. CDR1 and CDR2 (germline): GTSNPN, SVGIG (reference sequence). Source material: PBMCs. The rearrangement joins TRBV30 to TRBJ1-2, with 7 positions matching TRBD1. This clonotype was obtained from a girl aged 2-9 years in good health and CMV-seropositive. The CDR3 region has the DNA TGTGCCTGGTCGACAGGGAAAGGGTATGGCTACCCCTTC. It is translated as CAWSTGKGYGYPF.